The rows below give T cell receptor beta chains drawn from one sample of a study of shared clonotypes between healthy human individuals. Sequencing was performed with immunoSEQ multiplex PCR; in TCRdb, only in-frame clones are kept and a portion is missing. The sample records about 990,000 clones, around 82% being singletons. The specimen was memory CD4+ T cells from PBMCs. These receptors came from a man younger than 30 in good health. Some clones in this sample may be carry-over from other donors' samples. Each CDR3 is given with its conserved first and last residue. D genes are given only for firm matches. The size entry is marked missing in some rows and otherwise reads once, few, many or a size class.

TRBJ1-5	TRBV15	-	-	CATSREYGSNQPQHF	TGTGCCACCAGCAGAGAGTACGGTAGCAATCAGCCCCAGCATTTT
TRBJ1-5	TRBV28	-	once	CATAVHQPQHF	TGTGCCACCGCGGTCCATCAGCCCCAGCATTTT
TRBJ2-3	TRBV18	-	-	CASSPGSTDTQYF	TGTGCCAGCTCACCCGGGAGCACAGATACGCAGTATTTT
TRBJ1-2	TRBV4-1	-	-	CASSQRADREGGYTF	TGCGCCAGCAGCCAGAGGGCGGACAGAGAGGGGGGCTACACCTTC
TRBJ1-2	TRBV4-1	-	-	CASSQEGRAHGYTF	TGCGCCAGCAGCCAAGAAGGCAGGGCTCATGGCTACACCTTC
TRBJ2-7	TRBV28	-	few	CASSTLMSYEQYF	TGTGCCAGCAGTACGTTAATGTCCTACGAGCAGTACTTC
TRBJ2-2	TRBV10-1	TRBD2	-	CASSETGGNTGELFF	TGCGCCAGCAGTGAGACGGGAGGGAACACCGGGGAGCTGTTTTTT
TRBJ1-1	TRBV6-6	TRBD1	-	CASQRNRGVTEAFF	TGTGCCAGCCAGCGAAACAGGGGGGTCACTGAAGCTTTCTTT
TRBJ2-1	TRBV11-3	TRBD1	-	CASSTRDRDNEQFF	TGTGCCAGCAGCACACGTGACAGGGACAATGAGCAGTTCTTC
TRBJ2-5	TRBV7-2	TRBD2	few	CASASGRIREETQYF	TGTGCCAGCGCTAGCGGGAGGATTAGGGAAGAGACCCAGTACTTC
TRBJ2-1	TRBV5-1	TRBD2	few	CASSLSGNSYNEQFF	TGCGCCAGCAGCTTAAGCGGGAACTCCTACAATGAGCAGTTCTTC
TRBJ2-5	TRBV29-1	TRBD2	few	CSVEYAGARTQYF	TGCAGCGTTGAATACGCGGGAGCGCGGACCCAGTACTTC
TRBJ2-5	TRBV28	TRBD1	-	CASSERQGARETQYF	TGTGCCAGCAGCGAGAGACAGGGGGCTCGAGAGACCCAGTACTTC
TRBJ2-7	TRBV19	-	-	CASSLSSGGTYEQYF	TGTGCCAGTAGTCTATCCTCGGGGGGCACCTACGAGCAGTACTTC
TRBJ2-2	TRBV9	-	-	CASSAVASPNTGELFF	TGTGCCAGCAGCGCGGTGGCGTCACCGAACACCGGGGAGCTGTTTTTT
TRBJ2-4	TRBV28	TRBD1	-	CASSRQGKNIQYF	TGTGCCAGCAGTAGACAGGGGAAAAACATTCAGTACTTC
TRBJ1-4	TRBV19	-	-	CASNGQDSINEKLFF	TGTGCCAGTAATGGGCAGGACTCTATTAATGAAAAACTGTTTTTT
TRBJ1-5	TRBV28	TRBD1	-	CASSLFEGHWDHRGGGQPQHF	TGTGCCAGCAGTTTATTTGAGGGGCATTGGGACCACAGGGGGGGCGGTCAGCCCCAGCATTTT
TRBJ1-1	TRBV28	-	-	CASSDTGMNTEAFF	TGTGCCAGCAGTGACACAGGGATGAACACTGAAGCTTTCTTT
TRBJ2-1	TRBV28	TRBD2	-	CASTGAGVSYNEQFF	TGTGCCAGCACTGGGGCGGGAGTCTCCTACAATGAGCAGTTCTTC
TRBJ2-5	TRBV10-2	TRBD2	-	CASSLAGVETQYF	TGCGCCAGCAGTCTAGCGGGAGTAGAGACCCAGTACTTC
TRBJ2-7	TRBV21-1	-	-	CASILPPRELADNTYEQYF	TGTGCCAGCATCTTACCCCCCCGTGAACTAGCGGATAACACCTACGAGCAGTACTTC
TRBJ2-3	TRBV10-3	TRBD2	-	CAISGPQLAGFDF	TGTGCCATCAGTGGGCCGCAACTAGCGGGATTCGATTTT
TRBJ2-6	TRBV9	-	-	CASSVGSGVGANVLTF	TGTGCCAGCAGCGTAGGGTCTGGGGTTGGGGCCAACGTCCTGACTTTC
TRBJ2-7	TRBV6-6	TRBD2	many	CALGTSGSYEQYF	TGTGCATTGGGGACTAGCGGCTCCTACGAGCAGTACTTC
TRBJ2-1	TRBV2	-	few	CATARRNEQFF	TGTGCCACTGCGCGCCGGAATGAGCAGTTCTTC
TRBJ2-1	TRBV10-3	TRBD1	-	CAIRDSTGGGRYNEQFF	TGTGCCATCAGGGACTCAACAGGGGGCGGAAGATACAATGAGCAGTTCTTC